The 2 T cell receptor beta chains presented below share a single source sample, sequenced in a study of tumor-infiltrating lymphocytes in primary liver carcinoma. A constant-region primer primed TCR beta cDNA synthesis from 450 to 550 ng of total RNA. Construction of TCR beta libraries relied on three successive nested multiplex PCR rounds employing slightly modified ARM-PCR. For around 11 cycles apiece, the opening two PCR rounds ran with TRBV1-TRBV30 forward primers and a C-beta reverse primer. TCRdb re-called the multiplex PCR reads through MiXCR, storing one row per CDR3 protein. Altogether roughly 57,000 distinct CDR3 sequences are present, 65% to 80% being singletons, with the ten largest covering roughly three fifths. The study co-extracted DNA and RNA from 20-30 mg of unsorted bulk tissue. The sequenced sample consisted of liver tumor tissue from sampling region 2. Subset described: tumor region T2, inferior pole. Source of these receptors: a man aged 35 to 55 with primary liver carcinoma and hepatitis B virus infection.

Regarding this clonotype: This could be a read error, since a much larger clone is one nucleotide away. The genes are TRBV5-4 and TRBJ2-5, with D perhaps being TRBD1 or TRBD2 (5 bases each). CDR1 and CDR2 (germline): SGHNT, YYREEE (reference sequence). This CDR3 has 15 residues. CDR3 in DNA: TGTGCCAACAGCTTGAACGGGGACGGCCAAGAGACCCAGTACTTC. It is translated as CANSLNGDGQETQYF.

Details on this clonotype: The junction and the germline gene differ at one end; a read error may be behind it. J is TRBJ2-3 and V is TRBV11-2, with TRBD2 as a possible D gene (6 bases). This CDR3 is 15 amino acids long. Germline V gene data show CDR1 as SGHAT and CDR2 as FQNNGV. For the CDR3, the DNA is TGTGCCAGCAGCTTGACTATCGGGAGCACAGATATGCAGTGTTTT. This sequence encodes CASSLTIGSTDMQCF.